This T cell receptor (beta chain) is from a study of PD-1 blockade in classical Hodgkin lymphoma. General study points: Complete responders' baseline diversity resembled that of newly diagnosed patients. CD4+ but not CD8+ TCR diversity rose significantly by C4D1.

A word on this clone: Its specificity is not known.

This CDR3 contains 14 residues. With 4 bases clipped from V and 7 bases from J, the junction kept 9 bases outside the gene matches. From germline, CDR1 is SGHRS and CDR2 YFSETQ. Generated by immunoSEQ multiplex PCR, the TCRdb table keeps only in-frame clones and is missing some. Here the sample spans tens of thousands of clones, around 90% being singletons. Brentuximab vedotin exposure varied, and every patient relapsed after autologous stem cell transplantation. The chain couples TRBV5-1 to TRBJ1-1; 8 positions match TRBD1. The material sequenced was peripheral blood mononuclear cells (PBMCs), taken at baseline. This clonotype was obtained from a human donor with classical Hodgkin lymphoma. The CDR3 DNA is TGCGCCAGCAGCCTCGGAGGACAGGGTATTGAAGCTTTCTTT. It encodes CASSLGGQGIEAFF. Variable domain in full (rest from reference TRBV5-1 and TRBJ1-1): KAGVTQTPRYLIKTRGQQVTLSCSPISGHRSVSWYQQTPGQGLQFLFEYFSETQRNKGNFPGRFSGRQFSNSRSEMNVSTLELGDSALYLCASSLGGQGIEAFFGQGTRLTVV.